The 20 T cell receptor beta chains below were found in one sample sequenced in a study of T-cell reconstitution after alpha-beta-depleted transplantation in children. Unique molecular identifiers featured in how the TCRbeta library was prepared. TCRdb re-analysed the PCR reads in MiXCR, keeping a single row per CDR3 protein. The sample carries hundreds of thousands of distinct CDR3 sequences, approximately 16% recorded once. Sequencing used PBMCs from the stem cell graft donor, obtained from the stem cell graft. The receptors were gathered from a human donor who donated a stem cell graft to a child with acute myeloid leukemia.

This clonotype was seen a few times. The chain carries TRBV4-2 and TRBJ2-1; D unresolved. CDR3 length: 17 residues. V was clipped by 0 bases and J by 4 bases, with 16 bases between them. CDR1 is LGHNA and CDR2 is YNFKEQ in the germline V gene. CDR3 nucleotides: TGTGCCAGCAGCCAAGATGCTGGGTCCGGCACATACAATGAGCAGTTCTTC. Its translation: CASSQDAGSGTYNEQFF.

This clonotype was counted ten times or more. The rearrangement uses TRBV29-1 and TRBJ2-5; maybe TRBD1 (5 bases). V lost 3 bases and J lost 2, with 10 bases in between. Looked up from germline, CDR1 is SQVTM and CDR2 is ANQGSEA. CDR3 length equals 13 residues. CDR3 amino acids: CSVDETEQETQYF. For the CDR3, the DNA is TGCAGCGTTGATGAGACAGAACAAGAGACCCAGTACTTC. Full variable domain (rest looked up from reference TRBV29-1 and TRBJ2-5): SAVISQKPSRDICQRGTSLTIQCQVDSQVTMMFWYRQQPGQSLTLIATANQGSEATYESGFVIDKFPISRPNLTFSTLTVSNMSPEDSSIYLCSVDETEQETQYFGPGTRLLVL.

This chain uses TRBV20-1 with TRBJ2-5, with TRBD2 matching 13 bases. CDR1 is DFQATT, CDR2 SNEGSKA, per germline (reference sequence). CDR3 length equals 14 residues. Losses at the gene ends were 2 bases for V and 5 bases for J; bases not matched to a gene: 2. The CDR3 sequence is CSARTSGGDETQYF. The CDR3 DNA sequence: TGCAGTGCTAGAACTAGCGGGGGGGACGAGACCCAGTACTTC.

This clonotype was found a few times. V usage is TRBV28 and J usage is TRBJ1-5, with TRBD1 matching 12 bases. CDR1 MDHEN and CDR2 SYDVKM come from the germline V gene. This CDR3 comprises 16 residues. Trimming at V came to 8 bases and at J to 5 bases, leaving 10 bases not matched to a gene. The CDR3 reads CASRPGQGAAYQPQHF. The CDR3 DNA reads TGTGCCAGCCGCCCGGGACAGGGGGCCGCATATCAGCCCCAGCATTTT.

The chain has TRBV7-2 and TRBJ2-1, with 8 bases identical to TRBD1. V dropped 4 bases and J dropped 16; count of bases not matched to a gene: 6. The CDR3 runs to 11 residues. Looked up from germline, CDR1 is SGHTA and CDR2 is FQGNSA. CDR3 protein: CASSYYRGSFF. CDR3 bases: TGTGCCAGCAGCTACTACAGGGGGAGTTTCTTC.

The CDR3 here is CASSLGLRGETQYF. Written as DNA, the CDR3 is TGCGCCAGCAGCTTGGGACTGCGGGGAGAGACCCAGTACTTC. The genes are TRBV5-1 and TRBJ2-5; possibly TRBD2 for D (6 bases). This CDR3 is built from 14 residues. The V end lost 0 bases, the J end lost 4 bases, and 10 bases lay between the germline ends. Germline V gene sequence: CDR1 SGHRS, CDR2 YFSETQ.

The chain recombines TRBV20-1 with TRBJ1-2; D unclear. The CDR3 contains 12 residues. Germline V lookup: CDR1 DFQATT, CDR2 SNEGSKA (reference sequence). The V gene lost 3 bases and the J gene lost 8 bases, with 13 bases spanning the gap. Here the CDR3 DNA reads TGCAGTGCTAGCGGGCTTGCTATCGGCTACACCTTC. It specifies CSASGLAIGYTF.

The rearrangement links TRBV20-1 to TRBJ1-5; 7 bases match TRBD1. Germline CDR1 is DFQATT and CDR2 is SNEGSKA (reference sequence). This CDR3 contains 15 residues. V shed 3 bases, J shed 3 bases, and the junction held 8 bases outside the gene matches. CDR3 bases: TGCAGTGCTAGTCGACCGACAGGGATCAATCAGCCCCAGCATTTT. Its translation: CSASRPTGINQPQHF.

This clonotype was counted ten times or more. This chain links TRBV5-1 with TRBJ1-2; TRBD1 matches 7 bases. CDR1 SGHRS and CDR2 YFSETQ come from the germline V gene. The CDR3 totals 15 residues. V gave up 4 bases and J gave up 7 bases; unmatched junction bases: 13. CDR3 bases: TGCGCCAGCAGCCTAACAGGGGCCGCGGTTGGTGGCTACACCTTC. Protein sequence: CASSLTGAAVGGYTF.

The genes are TRBV12-3 or TRBV12-4 and TRBJ2-2; 12 positions match TRBD2. The CDR3 extends over 16 amino acids. The junction had 6 bases not matched to a gene; V was cut back by 4 bases and J by 6 bases. The chain's CDR3 is CASSSLAGGPSGELFF. The CDR3 region has the DNA TGTGCCAGCAGTTCTCTAGCGGGGGGGCCTTCCGGGGAGCTGTTTTTT.

The rearrangement uses TRBV4-1 and TRBJ1-5; D unresolved. Germline values: CDR1 MGHRA, CDR2 YSYEKL. Trimming took 0 bases from V and 1 from J, leaving 7 bases between them. The CDR3 covers 15 residues. The CDR3 spells CASSQDPLSNQPQHF. The CDR3 coding sequence is TGCGCCAGCAGCCAAGATCCATTGAGCAATCAGCCCCAGCATTTT.

This clonotype was seen many times. The rearrangement links TRBV5-5 to TRBJ2-5; D is ambiguous. V was clipped by 0 bases and J by 4 bases, with 7 bases between them. Germline-derived CDR1 and CDR2 are SGHKS and YYEKEE (reference sequence). The CDR3 is 13 residues long. The CDR3: CASSLVRRETQYF. For the CDR3, the DNA is TGTGCCAGCAGCTTGGTCAGACGAGAGACCCAGTACTTC.

This clonotype showed up many times. The V gene is TRBV7-9, the J gene TRBJ2-1; TRBD1 matches at 7 bases. Trimming cost V 5 bases and J 1 base; bases outside gene matches: 5. The length of the CDR3 is 15 residues. Per the germline V gene, CDR1 is SEHNR and CDR2 is FQNEAQ (reference sequence). As DNA, the CDR3 is TGTGCCAGCAGCCGTCGACAGGGATCCTACAATGAGCAGTTCTTC. Amino acid sequence: CASSRRQGSYNEQFF.

This chain joins TRBV20-1 and TRBJ2-5; D gene unclear. The CDR3 spans 13 residues. The germline V and J ends were trimmed by 0 bases and 3 bases, with 8 bases remaining between them. CDR1 and CDR2 from the germline V gene are DFQATT and SNEGSKA (reference sequence). Here the CDR3 reads CSARDRPKETQYF. CDR3 in DNA: TGCAGTGCTAGAGATCGTCCCAAAGAGACCCAGTACTTC.

This clonotype has at least ten counts. V usage is TRBV5-4 and J usage is TRBJ2-5; D gene uncertain. The CDR3 runs 12 residues. Germline V gene data show CDR1 as SGHNT and CDR2 as YYREEE (reference sequence). V lost 4 bases to trimming and J lost 5 bases, with 9 bases between them. This CDR3 is CASSPSAETQYF. The CDR3 nucleotides are TGTGCCAGCAGCCCCTCGGCGGAGACCCAGTACTTC.

The chain combines TRBV5-1 with TRBJ2-5; 8 bases are a match to TRBD1. This CDR3 is built from 14 residues. J was trimmed by 5 bases and V by 0 bases; bases with no gene match: 3. The germline V gene has CDR1 SGHRS and CDR2 YFSETQ. CDR3 region: CASSLAGGHETQYF. As DNA, the CDR3 is TGCGCCAGCAGCTTGGCAGGGGGCCATGAGACCCAGTACTTC.

The rearrangement links TRBV12-3 or TRBV12-4 to TRBJ1-4, with D unclear. The CDR3 totals 15 residues. Trimming removed 6 bases from V and 0 bases from J, with 11 bases in between. CDR3 sequence reads: CASSPNQATNEKLFF. CDR3 coding DNA: TGTGCCAGCAGCCCAAACCAGGCAACTAATGAAAAACTGTTTTTT.

The chain has TRBV7-9 and TRBJ1-1, with TRBD1 as a possible D gene (6 bases). V lost 8 bases, J lost 1 base, and 11 bases lay in between. CDR3 size: 13 residues. Germline CDR1 is SEHNR and CDR2 is FQNEAQ (reference sequence). CDR3 bases: TGTGCCAGCGGTTGGACAGCGAACACTGAAGCTTTCTTT. Its translation is CASGWTANTEAFF. The whole variable domain, filled in from reference TRBV7-9 and TRBJ1-1, reads DTGVSQNPRHKITKRGQNVTFRCDPISEHNRLYWYRQTLGQGPEFLTYFQNEAQLEKSRLLSDRFSAERPKGSFSTLEIQRTEQGDSAMYLCASGWTANTEAFFGQGTRLTVV.

In its sample, this clonotype was seen many times. One end of the junction varies from germline; a read error may be responsible. This rearrangement joins TRBV5-1 to TRBJ2-1; D possibly uses TRBD1 or TRBD2 (5 bases each). The CDR3 has 13 residues. Germline V lookup: CDR1 SGHRS, CDR2 YFSETQ. The CDR3 here is CASSLGGVNQQFF. Written as DNA, the CDR3 is TGCGCCAGCAGCTTGGGAGGGGTCAATCAGCAGTTCTTC.

This chain connects TRBV7-3 to TRBJ1-1; the D is unclear. The V gene's germline CDR1 is SGHTA and CDR2 FQGTGA. This CDR3 has 15 amino acids. V lost 2 bases to trimming and J lost 4 bases, with 14 bases between them. The CDR3 region is CASSLGLPGSTEAFF. For the CDR3, the DNA is TGTGCCAGCAGCTTAGGCCTCCCGGGGAGCACTGAAGCTTTCTTT.